What follows are 19 T cell receptor delta chains derived from one specimen sequenced in a study of γδ T cells in repeated Plasmodium falciparum infection. TCRdb processed the multiplex PCR reads again with the CATT caller. The table records approximately 93,000 delta-chain clones, 0.75% to 1% of them present only once. Gammadelta T cells were flow-sorted from PBMC into Vgamma9/Vdelta2+ and Vdelta2-negative populations for bulk analysis. Input material: gamma-delta T cells from blood. The receptors were gathered from a pool of human donors (malaria-infected and uninfected, not separated).

On this clone: This likely traces to a read error, being one base from a far larger clone. The sample carries other DNA sequences with the same CDR3. The chain links TRDV2 to TRDJ3; possibly TRDD3 for D (6 bases). TCRdb supplies no J gene; here it was assigned by aligning the nucleotide sequence to germline. The CDR3 is made up of 19 amino acids. Germline-derived CDR1 and CDR2 are GEAIGNYY and EKD. V was clipped by 0 bases and J by 0 bases, with 14 bases between them. This CDR3 reads CACDTTLNWASWDTRQMFF. The CDR3 nucleotides are TGTGCCTGTGACACCACGTTGAACTGGGCCTCCTGGGACACCCGACAGATGTTTTTC.

This clone is medium-sized (0.01 to 0.1%) in the sample. V and J are TRDV2 and TRDJ1; D is undetermined. There are 14 residues in the CDR3. Germline CDR1 GEAIGNYY, CDR2 EKD. V lost 3 bases to trimming and J lost 0 bases, with 10 bases between them. This CDR3 reads CACDPGTYTDKLIF. As DNA, the CDR3 is TGTGCCTGTGACCCAGGTACTTACACCGATAAACTCATCTTT.

Of note for this clone: A far more abundant clone sits one base away, making this likely a read error. The sample contains more than one DNA sequence encoding this CDR3. V gene TRDV2 combines with J gene TRDJ1; D is unclear. TCRdb offers no J gene call, so here the DNA was matched to germline to obtain one. There are 14 residues in the CDR3. Germline V lookup: CDR1 GEAIGNYY, CDR2 EKD. In nucleotides, the CDR3 is TGCGCCTGTGACGTTCTTACTAAGACCGATAAACTCATCTTT. Translated, it gives CACDVLTKTDKLIF.

This clone was seen a handful of times. TCRdb's entry gives the protein of a much larger clone, which mismatches this DNA's translation at residue 11, likely from a read error; the protein reported here is translated from the DNA. This chain links TRDV2 with TRDJ1; 9 bases align to TRDD3. In the absence of a J gene in TCRdb, the DNA was matched to germline to assign it here. The CDR3 length is 20 residues. CDR1 is GEAIGNYY, CDR2 EKD, per germline. Unmatched junction bases numbered 19, after V lost 3 bases and J lost 0 bases. In DNA form, the CDR3 reads TGTGCCTGTGACTCCGTCAATGACTGGGGGACACCTAACTACACCGATAAACTCATCTTT. The encoded protein is CACDSVNDWGTPNYTDKLIF.

This clone was seen many times. Other nucleotide sequences from this sample produce the same CDR3. V gene TRDV1 combines with J gene TRDJ3; TRDD3 matches 11 bases. Per the germline V gene, CDR1 is TSWWSYY and CDR2 is QGS. V was pared by 4 bases and J by 0 bases, with 20 bases of the junction left unmatched. This CDR3 has 24 residues. The CDR3 here is CALGAPASPWGIPPSSWDTRQMFF. The CDR3 bases are TGTGCTCTTGGGGCCCCTGCTTCCCCCTGGGGGATACCGCCAAGCTCCTGGGACACCCGACAGATGTTTTTC.

Concerning this clone itself: The protein TCRdb gives is from a much larger clone and does not agree with this DNA's translation at residue 13, likely a read error; the protein shown here comes from the DNA. The chain has TRDV2 and TRDJ3; 9 bases are shared with TRDD3. The CDR3 contains 16 residues. Germline V gene sequence: CDR1 GEAIGNYY, CDR2 EKD. Here the CDR3 reads CACDTGGYWDTRKMFF. The CDR3 DNA is TGTGCCTGTGACACCGGGGGATACTGGGACACCCGAAAGATGTTTTTC.

This clone turned up a few times. The TCRdb protein comes from a much larger clone and disagrees with this DNA's translation at residue 17, likely due to a read error; the protein given here is derived from the DNA. The genes are TRDV1 and TRDJ1, with TRDD3 matching over 10 bases. This CDR3 comprises 18 residues. CDR1 is TSWWSYY, CDR2 QGS, per germline. The CDR3 region is CALGELPPNGGYKDKLTF. The CDR3 nucleotides are TGTGCTCTTGGGGAACTACCTCCTAATGGGGGATACAAGGATAAACTCACCTTT.

This clone turned up a few times. The protein given by TCRdb reflects a much larger clone and differs at residue 8 from this DNA's translation, likely from a read error; the protein shown is the DNA's translation. The chain is built from TRDV1 and TRDJ1; 10 bases are shared with TRDD3. TCRdb records no J gene; here it was assigned by comparing the DNA to germline. This CDR3 is 18 amino acids long. Per germline, CDR1 TSWWSYY and CDR2 QGS. The J segment lost 0 bases and the V segment lost 5 bases, leaving 12 bases of the junction unmatched. The CDR3 DNA is TGTGCTCTTGGGAGACCTTCAGCACTGGGGGATTACACCGATAAACTCATCTTT. Translation gives CALGRPSALGDYTDKLIF.

In its sample, this clone was seen a few times. The protein held in TCRdb is that of a much larger clone and does not match this DNA's translation at residue 11, likely because of a read error; the protein shown is translated from the DNA. The chain recombines TRDV1 with TRDJ1; the match to TRDD3 covers 8 bases. V dropped 1 base and J dropped 4; count of bases not matched to a gene: 14. The CDR3 sequence is 18 residues long. Germline lookup yields CDR1 TSWWSYY and CDR2 QGS. The CDR3 region is CALGERPYWGVVLDKLIF. CDR3 sequence (DNA): TGTGCTCTTGGGGAACGCCCATACTGGGGGGTAGTCCTCGATAAACTCATCTTT.

With respect to this clone: TCRdb shows a much larger clone's protein in place of this DNA's translation, and the two differ at residue 11, likely through a read error; the protein shown is translated from the DNA. J is TRDJ2 and V is TRDV2; 11 bases agree with TRDD3. Germline matching of the DNA provided the J gene here, since TCRdb leaves it blank. The germline V gene encodes CDR1 GEAIGNYY and CDR2 EKD. This CDR3 is 14 amino acids long. The CDR3 DNA reads TGTGCCTGTGACACCCTGGGGGATACAGCAAAACTCTTCTTT. Translating it yields CACDTLGDTAKLFF.

This clone was recorded at least ten times. This likely reflects a read error, since a far larger clone is one base away. This CDR3 is also generated by other DNA sequences in the sample. The chain's CDR3 is CAFNHLLPPSVLSNIGGWRLIF. CDR3 nucleotides: TGTGCCTTCAATCACCTCCTTCCTCCGTCGGTACTCTCAAATATCGGAGGTTGGAGACTCATCTTT. The V and J genes are TRDV3 and TRDJ1; TRDD2 agrees at 7 bases. TCRdb offers no J gene call, so here the DNA was matched to germline to obtain one. Germline CDR1 is TVYSNPD and CDR2 is GDNSRS (reference sequence). The CDR3 contains 22 residues. V lost 3 bases and J lost 10; bases outside the gene matches: 41.

Worth noting for this clone: This likely came from a read error, as a far larger clone is one base away. Other DNA sequences in the sample encode the same CDR3. Here the CDR3 reads CALSFPGVTDKLIF. The CDR3 bases are TGTGCCCTTTCTTTCCCGGGTGTAACCGATAAACTCATCTTT. The rearrangement uses TRDV1 and TRDJ1; D is undetermined. Looked up from germline, CDR1 is TSWWSYY and CDR2 is QGS. CDR3 size: 14 residues.

A few counts support this clone. Compared with germline, one end of the junction differs, possibly owing to a read error. The chain employs TRDV2 and TRDJ3; 12 positions agree with TRDD3. The CDR3 spans 21 residues. From germline, CDR1 is GEAIGNYY and CDR2 EKD. CDR3 coding DNA: TGTGCCTGTGACACCGTCTGGGGGATACGGAGTGGATCCTGGGACACCCAACAGATGTTTTTC. Its translation: CACDTVWGIRSGSWDTQQMFF.

A few counts support this clone. The protein that TCRdb holds for this DNA derives from a much larger clone and differs from the translated DNA at residue 16, which likely indicates a read error; the protein shown here is translated from the DNA. The chain employs TRDV2 and TRDJ2; 10 positions agree with TRDD3. Here the J gene was assigned by germline matching of the DNA, as TCRdb has none. The CDR3 sequence is 20 residues long. CDR1 is GEAIGNYY, CDR2 EKD, per germline. The DNA for the CDR3 is TGTGCCTGTGACACCCTTACTGGGGGATCGAGCAAAGATTTGACAACACAACTCTTCTTT. It yields the protein CACDTLTGGSSKDLTTQLFF.

Comment on this clone: TCRdb shows a much larger clone's protein in place of this DNA's translation, and the two differ at residue 11, likely through a read error; the protein shown is translated from the DNA. This chain joins TRDV1 and TRDJ1; perhaps TRDD3 as D (5 bases). The CDR3 is made up of 16 amino acids. V was pared by 0 bases and J by 7 bases, with 18 bases between. Per the germline V gene, CDR1 is TSWWSYY and CDR2 is QGS. CDR3 sequence: CALGELIPQKGGKLIF. The CDR3 bases are TGTGCTCTTGGGGAACTTATCCCCCAAAAGGGGGGTAAACTCATCTTT.

A remark on this clone: A junction end diverges from the germline sequence, so it may reflect a read error. Different DNA sequences within this sample yield the same CDR3. This chain uses TRDV1 with TRDJ1, with 7 bases identical to TRDD3. The length of the CDR3 is 18 residues. Germline lookup yields CDR1 TSWWSYY and CDR2 QGS. CDR3: CALGEPGLLGTYTDKLIF. The CDR3 bases are TGTGCCCTTGGGGAACCAGGATTACTGGGGACTTACACCGATAAACTCATCTTT.

In regard to this clone: TCRdb lists the protein of a much larger clone for this DNA, which differs at residue 14, so this is likely a read error; the protein given here is translated from the DNA itself. The chain links TRDV2 to TRDJ1, with D possibly being TRDD3 (5 bases). The J gene was not available in TCRdb and was assigned here by matching the DNA to germline segments. Germline V CDR1 and CDR2: GEAIGNYY, EKD. Trimming cost V 0 bases and J 5 bases, with 27 bases left between them. The CDR3 runs 19 residues. The CDR3 protein is CACDTVYGAGIHKRDKLIF. In nucleotides, the CDR3 is TGTGCCTGTGACACCGTTTATGGAGCCGGGATTCACAAAAGGGATAAACTCATCTTT.

In its sample, this clone was seen a few times. For this DNA, TCRdb reports the protein of a much larger clone, which diverges at residue 12, most likely from a read error; the protein presented here is translated directly from the DNA. V gene TRDV1 combines with J gene TRDJ1, with a weak D call TRDD3 (5 bases). The germline gives CDR1 TSWWSYY, CDR2 QGS. The CDR3 loop spans 14 amino acids. The chain's CDR3 is CALGELMGFDKPIF. DNA for the CDR3: TGTGCTCTTGGGGAACTAATGGGATTCGATAAACCCATCTTT.

Notes on this clone: A read error is likely here: a far larger clone is one base away. Additional DNA sequences in this sample encode the identical CDR3. The CDR3 loop reads CACDPVLGDGDKLIF. In nucleotides, the CDR3 is TGTGCCTGCGACCCAGTACTGGGGGATGGAGATAAACTCATCTTT. The gene calls are TRDV2 and TRDJ1; 10 bases match TRDD3. V shed 7 bases and J 5 bases; nucleotides not matched to a gene: 12. CDR3 length: 15 amino acids. Germline CDR1 is GEAIGNYY and CDR2 is EKD.